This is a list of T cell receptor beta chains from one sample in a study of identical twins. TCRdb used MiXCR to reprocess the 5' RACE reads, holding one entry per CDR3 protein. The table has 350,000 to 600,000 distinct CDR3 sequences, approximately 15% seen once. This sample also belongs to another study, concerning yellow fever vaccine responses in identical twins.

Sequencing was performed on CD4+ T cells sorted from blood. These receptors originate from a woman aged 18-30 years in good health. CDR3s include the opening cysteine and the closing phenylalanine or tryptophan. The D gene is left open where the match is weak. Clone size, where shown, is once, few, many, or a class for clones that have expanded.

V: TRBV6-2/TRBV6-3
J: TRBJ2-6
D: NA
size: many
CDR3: CASSYSRTSSGANVLTF
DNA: TGTGCCAGCAGTTACTCCCGGACGAGCTCTGGGGCCAACGTCCTGACTTTC

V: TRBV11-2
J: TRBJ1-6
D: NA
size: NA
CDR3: CASSLDLKLRVLF
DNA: TGTGCCAGCAGCTTAGATCTTAAGCTCAGGGTCCTCTTT

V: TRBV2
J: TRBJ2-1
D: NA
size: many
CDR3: CASIRGGGNEQFF
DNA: TGTGCCAGCATTCGCGGAGGAGGGAATGAGCAGTTCTTC

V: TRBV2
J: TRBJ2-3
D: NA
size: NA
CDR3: CASRVQGGTDTQYF
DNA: TGTGCCAGCCGGGTACAGGGTGGCACAGATACGCAGTATTTT

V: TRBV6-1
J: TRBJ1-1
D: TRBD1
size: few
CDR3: CASRDRAFTEAFF
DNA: TGTGCCAGCAGGGACAGGGCGTTCACTGAAGCTTTCTTT

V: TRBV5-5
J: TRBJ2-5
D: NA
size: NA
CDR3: CASSFSDRRETQYF
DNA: TGTGCCAGCAGCTTTAGCGATCGGAGGGAGACCCAGTACTTC

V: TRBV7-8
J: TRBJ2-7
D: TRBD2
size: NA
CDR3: CASSYSPAGVSF
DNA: TGTGCCAGCAGCTATTCACCAGCGGGAGTATCCTTC

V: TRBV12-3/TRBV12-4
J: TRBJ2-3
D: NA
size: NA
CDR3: CASSLGSRGGDTQYF
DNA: TGTGCCAGCAGTTTAGGCTCACGAGGGGGAGATACGCAGTATTTT

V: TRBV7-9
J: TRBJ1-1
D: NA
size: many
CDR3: CASSLKGTNTEAFF
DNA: TGTGCCAGCAGCTTAAAGGGGACGAACACTGAAGCTTTCTTT

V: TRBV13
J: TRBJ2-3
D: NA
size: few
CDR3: CASSYKGGSTDTQYF
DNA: TGTGCCAGCAGCTACAAGGGGGGCAGCACAGATACGCAGTATTTT

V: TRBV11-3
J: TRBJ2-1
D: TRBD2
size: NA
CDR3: CASSLEGSGRADEQFF
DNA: TGTGCCAGCAGCTTAGAAGGTAGCGGGAGGGCCGATGAGCAGTTCTTC

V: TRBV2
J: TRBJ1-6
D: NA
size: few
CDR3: CASRKDANSPLHF
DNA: TGTGCCAGCAGGAAGGACGCAAATTCACCCCTCCACTTT

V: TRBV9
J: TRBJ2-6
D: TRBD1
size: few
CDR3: CASSVVGGWANVLTF
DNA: TGTGCCAGCAGCGTAGTAGGGGGCTGGGCCAACGTCCTGACTTTC

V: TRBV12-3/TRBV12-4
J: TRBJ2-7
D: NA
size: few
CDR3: CASSSRSSGVHEQYF
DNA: TGTGCCAGCAGTTCAAGGTCCTCAGGGGTCCACGAGCAGTACTTC

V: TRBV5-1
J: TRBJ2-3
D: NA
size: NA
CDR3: CASSAWGLAGDTQYF
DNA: TGCGCCAGCAGCGCCTGGGGGTTAGCAGGAGATACGCAGTATTTT

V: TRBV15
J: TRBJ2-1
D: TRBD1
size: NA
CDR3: CATSRPGRGTYNEQFF
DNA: TGTGCCACCAGCAGGCCAGGCAGGGGGACCTACAATGAGCAGTTCTTC

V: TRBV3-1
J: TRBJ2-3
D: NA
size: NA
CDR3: CASSQLVETDTQYF
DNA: TGTGCCAGCAGCCAGTTGGTAGAAACAGATACGCAGTATTTT